Presented here are 27 T cell receptor beta chains from one specimen sequenced in a study of T cell responses to AZD1222 COVID-19 vaccine (dated by TCRdb to the early 2020s). This sample's time point label indicates: about 28 days (+/-7) after the second vaccine dose. Library construction relied on the immunoSEQ multiplex PCR assay. Drawn from immuneACCESS, this table holds only the in-frame rearrangements with V and J called that TCRdb kept. Clones are partly lost; checked studies trace under half to an unresolved V gene and leave the rest unexplained. Counted in this sample were roughly 58,000 clones; roughly nine tenths of them appeared once. Jointly, the top ten make up about 6.3% of the sample. The specimen was peripheral blood, collected 28 days after the second AZD1222 dose. The receptors here all came from an adult who received the AZD1222 COVID-19 vaccine.

V and J are TRBV4-3 and TRBJ1-2; tentative D call: TRBD1 (5 bases). There are 14 residues in the CDR3. The V end lost 4 bases, the J end lost 7 bases, and 16 bases lay between the germline ends. CDR1 and CDR2 (germline): LGHNA, YSLEER. The CDR3 DNA sequence: TGCGCCAGCAGCCCCGTCGCAGGGACTGCTGGCTACACCTTC. Amino acids: CASSPVAGTAGYTF.

The V gene is TRBV7-2, the J gene TRBJ1-2, with 8 bases aligning to TRBD1. Losses at the gene ends were 1 base for V and 2 bases for J; bases not matched to a gene: 3. The germline CDR1 and CDR2 sequences are SGHTA and FQGNSA. The CDR3 sequence is 15 residues long. This chain's CDR3 is CASSLGAGGNYGYTF. CDR3 DNA: TGTGCCAGCAGCTTAGGAGCAGGGGGCAACTATGGCTACACCTTC.

The rearrangement links TRBV7-9 to TRBJ1-3; a weak D match, TRBD1 (5 bases). The germline CDR1 and CDR2 sequences are SEHNR and FQNEAQ (reference sequence). The CDR3 covers 15 residues. Trimming cost V 1 base and J 3 bases, with 10 bases left between them. In DNA form, the CDR3 reads TGTGCCAGCAGCTTAGTATCAGGGTTTGGAAACACCATATATTTT. Protein sequence: CASSLVSGFGNTIYF.

The chain carries TRBV5-1 and TRBJ2-3; D gene uncertain. This CDR3 has 14 amino acids. Germline V gives CDR1 SGHRS, CDR2 YFSETQ. V was cut by 5 bases and J by 2 bases, with 12 bases left in between. The CDR3 spells CASSPRSDTDTQYF. CDR3 nucleotide sequence: TGCGCCAGCAGTCCCCGCTCCGACACAGATACGCAGTATTTT.

V is TRBV4-1 and J is TRBJ2-5, with 9 bases fitting TRBD1. The CDR3 spans 14 residues. V gave up 6 bases and J gave up 2 bases; unmatched junction bases: 4. Per germline, CDR1 MGHRA and CDR2 YSYEKL. This chain's CDR3 is CASRKQGAQETQYF. Here the CDR3 DNA reads TGCGCCAGCAGAAAACAGGGGGCTCAAGAGACCCAGTACTTC.

This clone was found once. The genes are TRBV28 and TRBJ2-7, with D hard to call. Trimming took 6 bases from V and 0 from J, leaving 6 bases between them. Germline V gives CDR1 MDHEN, CDR2 SYDVKM. The length of the CDR3 is 12 residues. CDR3 nucleotide sequence: TGTGCCAGCAGCTCGGTCTCCTACGAGCAGTACTTC. Translated: CASSSVSYEQYF.

The CDR3 loop reads CASSSRDSYEQYF. The CDR3 DNA follows: TGCGCCAGCAGCTCCAGGGATTCCTACGAGCAGTACTTC. The chain uses TRBV5-1 and TRBJ2-7, with a tentative D call TRBD1 (5 bases). The CDR3 sequence is 13 residues long. The ends were cut back, 3 bases at V and 1 base at J, with 8 bases in the middle. The germline gives CDR1 SGHRS, CDR2 YFSETQ.

The genes are TRBV19 and TRBJ1-4; TRBD1 matches 7 bases. The V gene's germline CDR1 is LNHDA and CDR2 SQIVND (reference sequence). The CDR3 contains 16 residues. V gave up 4 bases and J gave up 13 bases; unmatched junction bases: 18. CDR3: CASSTPWQGGSVRLFF. DNA of the CDR3: TGTGCCAGTAGTACCCCTTGGCAGGGGGGTAGCGTTAGACTGTTTTTT.

The chain has TRBV2 and TRBJ1-3; no firm D call. There are 14 residues in the CDR3. CDR1 is SNHLY, CDR2 FYNNEI, per germline. Trimming shortened V by 7 bases and J by 2 bases, and 12 bases separated the two germline ends. The CDR3 reads CASTRDSTGNTIYF. The DNA of the CDR3 is TGTGCCAGCACCCGAGATAGCACTGGAAACACCATATATTTT. The whole variable domain, remainder taken from reference TRBV2 and TRBJ1-3, is EPEVTQTPSHQVTQMGQEVILRCVPISNHLYFYWYRQILGQKVEFLVSFYNNEISEKSEIFDDQFSVERPDGSNFTLKIRSTKLEDSAMYFCASTRDSTGNTIYFGEGSWLTVV.

The chain couples TRBV7-6 to TRBJ2-7; TRBD2 agrees at 13 bases. The germline gives CDR1 SGHVS, CDR2 FNYEAQ. The CDR3 has 18 residues. The J segment lost 4 bases and the V segment lost 5 bases, leaving 14 bases of the junction unmatched. The CDR3 coding sequence is TGTGCCAGCAGCAGAGACCGACTAGCGGGAGGTTCGGAATACGAGCAGTACTTC. Encoded protein: CASSRDRLAGGSEYEQYF.

The gene calls are TRBV7-2 and TRBJ1-6; 7 nucleotides line up with TRBD1. Germline CDR1 and CDR2: SGHTA and FQGNSA. The J segment lost 4 bases and the V segment lost 0 bases, leaving 3 bases of the junction unmatched. The CDR3 has 16 residues. The CDR3 is CASSLALGQYNSPLHF. The DNA for the CDR3 is TGTGCCAGCAGCTTAGCCCTGGGACAGTATAATTCACCCCTCCACTTT.

This chain links TRBV6-5 with TRBJ1-2; 10 bases align to TRBD1. The CDR3 extends over 13 amino acids. Trimming at V came to 8 bases and at J to 8 bases, leaving 8 bases not matched to a gene. The germline CDR1 and CDR2 sequences are MNHEY and SVGAGI. The CDR3 spells CASRDRGVRGYTF. CDR3 nucleotides: TGTGCCAGCCGGGACAGGGGTGTTCGGGGCTACACCTTC.

This rearrangement joins TRBV6-5 to TRBJ1-6, with 8 nucleotides matching TRBD1. After removal of 5 bases from V and 4 bases from J, the junction contained 4 bases not matched to a gene. CDR3 size: 15 residues. Germline-derived CDR1 and CDR2 are MNHEY and SVGAGI. The CDR3 nucleotides are TGTGCCAGCAGTCCCGGACAGGGATATAATTCACCCCTCCACTTT. It translates to CASSPGQGYNSPLHF.

The chain uses TRBV15 and TRBJ1-6; D is perhaps TRBD1 (5 bases). The V gene lost 3 bases and the J gene lost 1 base, with 7 bases spanning the gap. The CDR3 length is 15 residues. The germline V gene encodes CDR1 LNHNV and CDR2 YYDKDF (reference sequence). The CDR3 DNA sequence: TGTGCCACCAGCAGGAGGGGATCCTATAATTCACCCCTCCACTTT. Encoded protein: CATSRRGSYNSPLHF.

This chain links TRBV19 with TRBJ2-7; D perhaps matches TRBD1 (6 bases). Germline CDR1 LNHDA, CDR2 SQIVND (reference sequence). This CDR3 is built from 13 residues. The germline V and J ends were trimmed by 5 bases and 0 bases, with 8 bases remaining between them. In DNA form, the CDR3 reads TGTGCCAGTAGTGCAGGGGACTCCTACGAGCAGTACTTC. Amino acid sequence: CASSAGDSYEQYF. Based on the CDR3 plus reference TRBV19 and TRBJ2-7, the full variable domain is DGGITQSPKYLFRKEGQNVTLSCEQNLNHDAMYWYRQDPGQGLRLIYYSQIVNDFQKGDIAEGYSVSREKKESFPLTVTSAQKNPTAFYLCASSAGDSYEQYFGPGTRLTVT.

The chain uses TRBV14 and TRBJ2-7; D may be TRBD2 (6 bases). Germline CDR1 is SGHDN and CDR2 is FVKESK. The CDR3 has 15 residues. Trimming removed 4 bases from V and 7 bases from J, with 20 bases in between. The CDR3 DNA is TGTGCCAGCAGCCCCGCCCGGGAGATCACCAAGGAGCAGTACTTC. Translated, it gives CASSPAREITKEQYF.

This chain joins TRBV19 and TRBJ2-1; D may match TRBD1 or TRBD2 (6 bases each). Trimming took 7 bases from V and 9 from J, leaving 22 bases between them. This CDR3 has 15 residues. CDR1 is LNHDA, CDR2 SQIVND, per germline (reference sequence). Here the CDR3 reads CASNAGQNLASEQFF. CDR3 coding DNA: TGTGCCAGTAATGCGGGACAAAATTTAGCCAGTGAGCAGTTCTTC.

The chain has TRBV10-1 and TRBJ2-3, with 10 positions matching TRBD1. Trimming took 3 bases from V and 3 from J; bases not matched to a gene: 3. This CDR3 is 15 amino acids long. The germline V gene encodes CDR1 WNHNN and CDR2 SYGVQD (reference sequence). This CDR3 is CASSDRDRGTDTQYF. Here the CDR3 DNA reads TGCGCCAGCAGTGATAGGGACAGGGGTACAGATACGCAGTATTTT.

In its sample, this clone was seen a few times. Germline is not matched at one junction end, which may reflect a read error. The chain has TRBV6-2 or TRBV6-3 and TRBJ1-5, with 7 bases matching TRBD1. Germline loops: CDR1 MNHEY, CDR2 SVGEGT. The CDR3 spans 15 residues. CDR3 sequence reads: CASSYSRQGKQPQHF. The CDR3 DNA follows: TGTGCCAGCAGTTACTCGAGACAGGGCAAACAGCCCCAGCATTTT.

This clone turned up a few times. J is TRBJ2-7 and V is TRBV6-5; maybe TRBD1 (6 bases). Between the trimmed V and J ends, which lost 0 bases and 3 bases, there was a span of 15 bases. There are 16 residues in the CDR3. Germline V gene lookup returns CDR1 MNHEY and CDR2 SVGAGI. The CDR3 nucleotides read TGTGCCAGCAGTTACTCGAGAGGGGGAGAAGTCTACGAGCAGTACTTC. Amino acid sequence: CASSYSRGGEVYEQYF.

The rearrangement links TRBV29-1 to TRBJ1-2, with D maybe TRBD1 (5 bases). This CDR3 comprises 14 residues. Germline assignment: CDR1 SQVTM and CDR2 ANQGSEA. V lost 6 bases to trimming and J lost 0 bases, with 14 bases between them. CDR3 amino acids: CSVPGTGTNYGYTF. CDR3 sequence (DNA): TGCAGCGTCCCCGGGACGGGAACTAACTATGGCTACACCTTC.

The chain employs TRBV29-1 and TRBJ2-7; D is uncertain. V was pared by 7 bases and J by 3 bases, with 13 bases between. The CDR3 is 12 amino acids. Germline CDR1 is SQVTM and CDR2 is ANQGSEA. The CDR3, as DNA: TGCAGCGCAATAGGGCAGTTCTACGAGCAGTACTTC. Translation gives CSAIGQFYEQYF.

This chain links TRBV10-3 with TRBJ1-5, with 7 bases aligning to TRBD1. Germline loops: CDR1 ENHRY, CDR2 SYGVKD. The CDR3 loop spans 13 amino acids. J lost 5 bases, V lost 6 bases, and 4 bases had no gene match. Here the CDR3 DNA reads TGTGCCATCAGCGACAGGGTCGATCAGCCCCAGCATTTT. As protein: CAISDRVDQPQHF.

The V call is TRBV7-9, the J call TRBJ1-5; unclear D gene. The ends were cut back, 5 bases at V and 0 bases at J, with 11 bases in the middle. The CDR3 contains 15 residues. Germline V gene sequence: CDR1 SEHNR, CDR2 FQNEAQ (reference sequence). CDR3 nucleotide sequence: TGTGCCAGCAGCCCCCATGGGGTTAGCAATCAGCCCCAGCATTTT. This translates into CASSPHGVSNQPQHF.

V is TRBV7-2 and J is TRBJ2-5; D possibly corresponds to TRBD1 (7 bases). Trimming took off 6 bases at V and 5 bases at J, with 22 bases between the two ends. Germline V gene data show CDR1 as SGHTA and CDR2 as FQGNSA. CDR3 length: 16 amino acids. The CDR3 reads CASRPRGAHQMETQYF. The CDR3 DNA follows: TGTGCCAGCAGACCCAGGGGGGCCCACCAAATGGAGACCCAGTACTTC. The whole variable domain, remainder taken from reference TRBV7-2 and TRBJ2-5, is GAGVSQSPSNKVTEKGKDVELRCDPISGHTALYWYRQSLGQGLEFLIYFQGNSAPDKSGLPSDRFSAERTGGSVSTLTIQRTQQEDSAVYLCASRPRGAHQMETQYFGPGTRLLVL.

The gene calls are TRBV11-2 and TRBJ1-2, with TRBD1 identical over 8 bases. Trimming removed 5 bases from V and 3 bases from J; junction bases left unmatched: 2. The CDR3 sequence is 13 residues long. Germline CDR1 is SGHAT and CDR2 is FQNNGV. CDR3 nucleotide sequence: TGTGCCAGCAGCCCGGACAGGGACTATGGCTACACCTTC. This translates into CASSPDRDYGYTF.

The chain couples TRBV6-5 to TRBJ1-1; D is unclear. This CDR3 contains 14 residues. Deletions cut 2 bases from V and 1 base from J, with 8 bases between. The germline V gene has CDR1 MNHEY and CDR2 SVGAGI. The CDR3 coding sequence is TGTGCCAGCAGTTACGAGGGAAAGAACACTGAAGCTTTCTTT. Encoded protein: CASSYEGKNTEAFF.